The T cell receptor (beta chain) described here comes from a study of vaccination effects on CD4 cells after COVID-19 (dated by TCRdb to between 2021 and 2024). Study-wide context: Post-vaccine samples across the study were collected a median of 72 days after the second dose, with a range of 14 to 241. In the study, cultures from other donors were sequenced using the Oncomine TCR Beta short-read assay on an Illumina iSeq 100. The full study included 9 to 10 COVID-19 convalescent patients and a few SARS-CoV-2-naive healthy vaccine recipients. The study compared SARS-CoV-2 spike-specific CD4+ TCR repertoires before and after mRNA vaccination in COVID-19 convalescent patients and infection-naive vaccine recipients. Paper-wide results and their limitations: The study was limited by a small number of convalescent patients, and early post-infection timepoints were lacking. Clones induced by infection and clones induced by vaccination both contracted markedly at late timepoints after vaccination, which fits with T cell responses waning over time. Among healthy vaccine recipients, nearly all vaccine-induced clones were SARS-CoV-2 mono-reactive, and just 1 of 255 was cross-reactive with common cold coronaviruses.

In the ViraFEST assay, PBMC were stimulated with viral peptide pools, and TCR sequencing was then used to find antigen-specific CD4+ T cell clonotypes based on their expansion. After around 10 days of culture, CD4+ T cells were isolated with the EasySep CD4+ T cell isolation kit. Each participant got two doses of an mRNA SARS-CoV-2 vaccine, either BNT162b2 or mRNA-1273. Negative nucleocapsid antibody results before and after vaccination confirmed that the healthy vaccine recipients had no prior SARS-CoV-2 infection. Each well held under 2.5 million PBMC cultured in IMDM containing approximately 5% human AB serum, roughly 10 IU/ml IL-2 and gentamicin, along with roughly 10 ug/ml peptides. On days 3 and 7, half of the culture medium was replaced with fresh IL-2-containing medium. Unless noted otherwise, every peptide stimulation condition was grown in triplicate wells. PBMC were separated from whole blood using Ficoll-Paque Plus gradient centrifugation and were then either cryopreserved at -140C or used fresh. The spike proteins of SARS-CoV-2 and of the common cold coronaviruses HCoV-NL63, HCoV-OC43 and HCoV-229E were spanned by overlapping peptide pools. The QIAamp micro DNA kit was used to extract genomic DNA from the cultured CD4+ T cells.

Receptors were amplified or captured by the immunoSEQ multiplex PCR assay. TCR beta CDR3 sequencing was performed on DNA from the cultured, isolated CD4+ T cells. Regarding the original processing steps: Non-productive TCR sequences were removed, reads were trimmed to the CDR3 region, and CDR3s of at least 7 amino acids were retained. The MANAFEST web app was used to identify antigen-specific clonotypes by comparing expansion in peptide wells with expansion in reference cultures. To be called positive, a clone needed expansion at FDR<0.05 compared with the reference and with all other wells, an odds ratio greater than 5, and a frequency greater than 0.1% in two replicate wells. A clonotype was called cross-reactive if it was significantly expanded both in SARS-CoV-2 spike wells and in at least one common cold coronavirus spike condition. CDR3 similarity was assessed by Levenshtein distance using the stringdist R package, and unrooted trees were constructed with ape in R 3.6.1. TCRdb provides this immuneACCESS table in a form limited to in-frame rearrangements. Some clones are lacking; in checked studies, under half of them reflect an unresolved V gene, and why the rest are absent is not known. The V and J calls and clone size are taken from that table; D and trimming were inferred from the DNA. Within this sample are about 66,000 clones, with around three quarters of them counted one time only. The ten largest make up more than 0.9% of the sample.

The junction shows trimming of 6 bases on V and 4 bases on J, and the gene matches do not reach 8 bases of it. From its cysteine to its phenylalanine, the CDR3 spans 14 amino acids. The read is trimmed to its CDR3 DNA, 42 bases read in frame from base 1. Reading the germline V gene (reference sequence) gives CDR1 LGHDT and CDR2 YNNKEL. Turning to this clone: Its cognate antigen has yet to be identified. No base-level quality is on record; no much larger clone is a single base apart.

Recombination joined TRBV3-1 (or the pseudogene TRBV3-2) with TRBJ1-2; 7 bases in between match TRBD1. This sequence was found in a human donor who received a COVID-19 vaccine. Sequenced material: CD4+ T cells from PBMCs cultured with HCoV-OC43 spike peptides, taken after COVID-19 vaccination. The meaning of the sample's cell subset or site label: HCoV-OC43 spike overlapping peptide pool stimulation. The CDR3 loop reads CASSPTGKLYGYTF. The nucleotide sequence is given as TGTGCCAGCAGTCCGACAGGGAAACTCTATGGCTACACCTTC.